One sample yielded the 14 T cell receptor beta chains listed below, sequenced in a study of T cell responses to AZD1222 COVID-19 vaccine. Assay used: immunoSEQ multiplex PCR; TCRdb lists only in-frame clones, some missing. The sample has about 120,000 clones, approximately 88% seen once. The sample consisted of peripheral blood, taken on day 0 of AZD1222 vaccination. The receptors here all came from an adult in good health.

The rearrangement joins TRBV18 to TRBJ1-4; D unresolved. V was trimmed by 3 bases and J by 6 bases, leaving 14 bases between them. This CDR3 comprises 15 residues. CDR1 is KGHSH and CDR2 is LQKENI in the germline V gene. The CDR3 reads CASSPGPDTHEKLFF. DNA of the CDR3: TGTGCCAGCTCACCGGGTCCCGATACCCATGAAAAACTGTTTTTT. The entire variable domain, with the rest obtained from reference TRBV18 and TRBJ1-4, is as follows: NAGVMQNPRHLVRRRGQEARLRCSPMKGHSHVYWYRQLPEEGLKFMVYLQKENIIDESGMPKERFSAEFPKEGPSILRIQQVVRGDSAAYFCASSPGPDTHEKLFFGSGTQLSVL.

This chain uses TRBV5-1 with TRBJ2-2, with D perhaps assigned TRBD1 or TRBD2 (5 bases each). CDR1 is SGHRS, CDR2 YFSETQ, per germline. Between the trimmed V and J ends, which lost 0 bases and 3 bases, there was a span of 12 bases. The CDR3 runs 16 residues. The CDR3 here is CASSLGTGRDTGELFF. CDR3 coding DNA: TGCGCCAGCAGCTTGGGGACGGGACGGGACACCGGGGAGCTGTTTTTT. Together with reference TRBV5-1 and TRBJ2-2, the CDR3 gives the full variable domain: KAGVTQTPRYLIKTRGQQVTLSCSPISGHRSVSWYQQTPGQGLQFLFEYFSETQRNKGNFPGRFSGRQFSNSRSEMNVSTLELGDSALYLCASSLGTGRDTGELFFGEGSRLTVL.

For the CDR3, the DNA is TGCGCCAGCAGGTTTAGTGGGACAGGGGGCTCTAACTATGGCTACACCTTC. Protein sequence: CASRFSGTGGSNYGYTF. The chain combines TRBV5-1 with TRBJ1-2, with 12 nucleotides matching TRBD1. Germline V gives CDR1 SGHRS, CDR2 YFSETQ. The J segment lost 0 bases and the V segment lost 5 bases, leaving 8 bases of the junction unmatched. The CDR3 totals 17 residues.

The rearrangement joins TRBV29-1 to TRBJ2-1; a weak D match, TRBD2 (6 bases). Trimming took off 4 bases at V and 0 bases at J, with 10 bases between the two ends. CDR1 is SQVTM, CDR2 ANQGSEA, per germline. The CDR3 length is 14 residues. CDR3 protein: CSVVAGSSYNEQFF. In DNA form, the CDR3 reads TGCAGCGTTGTGGCGGGAAGCTCCTACAATGAGCAGTTCTTC.

The genes are TRBV28 and TRBJ2-3, with unresolved D. CDR1 is MDHEN and CDR2 is SYDVKM in the germline V gene. Trimming shortened V by 2 bases and J by 7 bases, and 7 bases separated the two germline ends. This CDR3 is 12 amino acids long. The CDR3 coding sequence is TGTGCCAGCAGTTTAGTGGGGTATACGCAGTATTTT. Protein: CASSLVGYTQYF.

J is TRBJ2-7 and V is TRBV11-2; TRBD2 is a possible D gene (6 bases). This CDR3 region has 18 residues. Trimming left V 1 base short and J 1 base short, with 20 bases between. Germline loops: CDR1 SGHAT, CDR2 FQNNGV. This CDR3 is CASSLVNWNVGGSYEQYF. The CDR3 coding sequence is TGTGCCAGCAGCTTAGTTAATTGGAACGTTGGGGGGTCCTACGAGCAGTACTTC. The variable domain in full, completed from reference TRBV11-2 and TRBJ2-7, reads EAGVAQSPRYKIIEKRQSVAFWCNPISGHATLYWYQQILGQGPKLLIQFQNNGVVDDSQLPKDRFSAERLKGVDSTLKIQPAKLEDSAVYLCASSLVNWNVGGSYEQYFGPGTRLTVT.

The rearrangement links TRBV3-1 (or the pseudogene TRBV3-2) to TRBJ2-5; weak D call: TRBD1 (6 bases). The CDR3 sequence is 15 residues long. The V end was cut by 4 bases, the J end by 4 bases, with 16 bases between. Germline V gene sequence: CDR1 LGHDT, CDR2 YNNKEL (reference sequence). The CDR3 DNA follows: TGTGCCAGCAGCCCTCCTAAAGGCAGGGGAGAGACCCAGTACTTC. The encoded protein is CASSPPKGRGETQYF.

Concerning this clone itself: The same CDR3 can be traced to other DNA sequences in this sample. The V gene is TRBV2, the J gene TRBJ1-5, with a possible D match to TRBD1 (5 bases). Per germline, CDR1 SNHLY and CDR2 FYNNEI. The CDR3 is made up of 13 amino acids. Trimming took off 6 bases at V and 0 bases at J, with 6 bases between the two ends. CDR3 nucleotide sequence: TGTGCCAGCAGGGGGGATAGCAATCAGCCCCAGCATTTT. Translation gives CASRGDSNQPQHF.

V gene TRBV20-1 combines with J gene TRBJ2-7; no clear D gene. The CDR3 sequence is 11 residues long. Trimming removed 7 bases from V and 4 bases from J, with 11 bases in between. CDR1 is DFQATT and CDR2 is SNEGSKA in the germline V gene (reference sequence). DNA of the CDR3: TGCAGTGTAAGACGGAGATACGAGCAGTACTTC. It codes for CSVRRRYEQYF.

The chain joins TRBV6-5 to TRBJ2-7; 9 nucleotides align to TRBD1. V lost 7 bases to trimming and J lost 2 bases; unmatched junction nucleotides: 9. The CDR3 runs to 15 residues. CDR1 MNHEY and CDR2 SVGAGI come from the germline V gene. The CDR3 region is CASKGRQGEPYEQYF. The CDR3 region has the DNA TGTGCCAGCAAGGGCCGACAGGGGGAACCCTACGAGCAGTACTTC.

V is TRBV5-5 and J is TRBJ2-7; D is possibly TRBD2 (6 bases). This CDR3 has 16 amino acids. With 0 bases removed from V and 0 bases from J, the gap between germline ends came to 13 bases. Germline CDR1 reads SGHKS; CDR2 reads YYEKEE (reference sequence). Here the CDR3 reads CASSLVPGEPSYEQYF. The CDR3 DNA reads as TGTGCCAGCAGCTTGGTGCCGGGGGAGCCCTCCTACGAGCAGTACTTC. The full variable domain, its missing parts supplied by reference TRBV5-5 and TRBJ2-7, is DAGVTQSPTHLIKTRGQQVTLRCSPISGHKSVSWYQQVLGQGPQFIFQYYEKEERGRGNFPDRFSARQFPNYSSELNVNALLLGDSALYLCASSLVPGEPSYEQYFGPGTRLTVT.

This chain links TRBV9 with TRBJ2-3, with 10 bases lining up with TRBD2. V lost 1 base, J lost 2 bases, and 4 bases stayed unmatched. This CDR3 region has 16 residues. Germline CDR1 reads SGDLS; CDR2 reads YYNGEE. CDR3 residues: CASSVSLAGDTDTQYF. DNA of the CDR3: TGTGCCAGCAGCGTAAGTCTAGCGGGGGACACAGATACGCAGTATTTT.

The chain employs TRBV19 and TRBJ1-1, with D tentatively TRBD1 (5 bases). The CDR3 contains 14 residues. V lost 5 bases, J lost 1 base, and 11 bases lay in between. Per the germline V gene, CDR1 is LNHDA and CDR2 is SQIVND (reference sequence). The chain's CDR3 is CASSPVRANTEAFF. As DNA, the CDR3 is TGTGCCAGTAGTCCTGTCAGGGCGAACACTGAAGCTTTCTTT.

The genes are TRBV5-4 and TRBJ1-2; D possibly corresponds to TRBD1 (6 bases). Trimming cost V 4 bases and J 6 bases, with 16 bases left between them. Germline CDR1 SGHNT, CDR2 YYREEE (reference sequence). The CDR3 is 14 amino acids. The CDR3 sequence is CASSRARDNHGYTF. In DNA form, the CDR3 reads TGTGCCAGCAGCCGAGCCCGGGACAACCATGGCTACACCTTC.